The 27 T cell receptor beta chains reported below all come from one sample, sequenced in a study of shared clonotypes between healthy human individuals. Using immunoSEQ multiplex PCR, the repertoire was profiled, and TCRdb retains in-frame clones only, with some absent. The data contain about 1 million clones, 75% of them singletons. Sequenced input: memory CD4+ T cells sorted from blood. As for subset: CD45RA-negative fraction. The receptors originated from a man between 18 and 29 years old in good health.

The chain has TRBV10-3 and TRBJ1-2; D is uncertain. Germline loops: CDR1 ENHRY, CDR2 SYGVKD. The CDR3 sequence is 14 residues long. V was trimmed by 8 bases and J by 4 bases, leaving 17 bases between them. This CDR3 is CAIGETASPYGYTF. CDR3 in DNA: TGTGCCATCGGGGAAACGGCCAGTCCCTATGGCTACACCTTC.

This chain joins TRBV18 and TRBJ2-1; D is ambiguous. CDR1 KGHSH and CDR2 LQKENI come from the germline V gene. CDR3 length: 12 amino acids. Trimming shortened V by 5 bases and J by 6 bases, and 8 bases separated the two germline ends. The CDR3, as DNA: TGTGCCAGCTCATTAGTCTTCAATGAGCAGTTCTTC. Translation: CASSLVFNEQFF. Variable domain in full (rest from reference TRBV18 and TRBJ2-1): NAGVMQNPRHLVRRRGQEARLRCSPMKGHSHVYWYRQLPEEGLKFMVYLQKENIIDESGMPKERFSAEFPKEGPSILRIQQVVRGDSAAYFCASSLVFNEQFFGPGTRLTVL.

This chain connects TRBV5-5 to TRBJ1-4; 8 nucleotides match TRBD1. The CDR3 extends over 14 amino acids. From germline, CDR1 is SGHKS and CDR2 YYEKEE (reference sequence). The J segment lost 8 bases and the V segment lost 7 bases, leaving 10 bases of the junction unmatched. The CDR3 region is CASGSRGLEEKLFF. The CDR3 nucleotides read TGTGCCAGCGGCAGCAGGGGGCTCGAGGAAAAACTGTTTTTT.

V usage is TRBV2 and J usage is TRBJ2-6; a possible D gene is TRBD1 (6 bases). The CDR3 spans 15 residues. Germline V gives CDR1 SNHLY, CDR2 FYNNEI. Trimming pared 1 base from V and 5 bases from J, leaving 9 bases between. In nucleotides, the CDR3 is TGTGCCAGCAGTGAAGTACAGGGCTGGGCCAACGTCCTGACTTTC. Amino acid sequence: CASSEVQGWANVLTF.

This clone was seen ten or more times. The chain combines TRBV6-5 with TRBJ2-1, with 11 positions matching TRBD2. The germline V gene has CDR1 MNHEY and CDR2 SVGAGI. The CDR3 is 16 residues long. The trim removed 2 bases at V and 6 bases at J, leaving 6 bases unmatched. The CDR3 DNA follows: TGTGCCAGCAGTTACCTCCTAGCGGGAGGTATCAATGAGCAGTTCTTC. Its translation: CASSYLLAGGINEQFF.

This clone was counted ten times or more. The chain combines TRBV25-1 with TRBJ1-6; 7 bases align to TRBD1. V shed 4 bases, J shed 10 bases, and the junction held 4 bases outside the gene matches. Per germline, CDR1 MGHDK and CDR2 SYGVNS. The CDR3 has 13 amino acids. The CDR3 loop is CASSGQGGSPLHF. The CDR3 coding sequence is TGTGCCAGCAGTGGACAGGGTGGATCACCCCTCCACTTT.

The V gene is TRBV6-1, the J gene TRBJ2-2; a possible D gene is TRBD2 (5 bases). The V end lost 2 bases, the J end lost 0 bases, and 7 bases lay between the germline ends. This CDR3 is built from 15 residues. Germline-derived CDR1 and CDR2 are MNHNS and SASEGT. This CDR3 is CASSERLPNTGELFF. For the CDR3, the DNA is TGTGCCAGCAGTGAACGACTACCGAACACCGGGGAGCTGTTTTTT.

This rearrangement joins TRBV5-8 to TRBJ2-7, with 11 bases that match TRBD2. In germline, CDR1 is SGHTS, CDR2 YDEGEE. With 3 bases clipped from V and 6 bases from J, the junction kept 8 bases outside the gene matches. The CDR3 is 15 amino acids. The CDR3 region has the DNA TGTGCCAGCAGCTCAGTACTAGCGGGAGTGGGCGAGCAGTACTTC. It encodes CASSSVLAGVGEQYF.

The chain couples TRBV5-4 to TRBJ2-3, with TRBD2 identical over 13 bases. V lost 3 bases and J lost 2; bases outside the gene matches: 9. CDR1 is SGHNT, CDR2 YYREEE, per germline (reference sequence). This CDR3 contains 18 residues. CDR3 residues: CASSWRLAGGLITDTQYF. Written as DNA, the CDR3 is TGTGCCAGCAGCTGGCGACTAGCGGGGGGCCTAATCACAGATACGCAGTATTTT.

V usage is TRBV5-4 and J usage is TRBJ1-1, with 7 bases identical to TRBD1. V shed 6 bases and J 1 base; nucleotides not matched to a gene: 3. This CDR3 is built from 13 residues. CDR1 SGHNT and CDR2 YYREEE come from the germline V gene (reference sequence). For the CDR3, the DNA is TGTGCCAGCAACCGGGACAGGAACACTGAAGCTTTCTTT. This gives the protein CASNRDRNTEAFF.

J is TRBJ1-2 and V is TRBV5-5; TRBD1 aligns across 8 bases. Germline V CDR1 and CDR2: SGHKS, YYEKEE (reference sequence). V was clipped by 2 bases and J by 7 bases; unmatched bases: 7. The CDR3 totals 14 residues. DNA of the CDR3: TGTGCCAGCAGCTTAGGGACAGGCAGGAGTGGCTACACCTTC. The encoded protein is CASSLGTGRSGYTF.

The CDR3 nucleotides are TGCGCCAGCAGCTTGAACCCAGGACAGAACACTGAAGCTTTCTTT. Translation: CASSLNPGQNTEAFF. The gene calls are TRBV5-1 and TRBJ1-1, with TRBD1 as a possible D gene (5 bases). The CDR3 has 15 residues. Germline-derived CDR1 and CDR2 are SGHRS and YFSETQ. Trimming removed 1 base at V and 1 base at J, with 11 bases between.

This clone was counted a few times. The chain couples TRBV6-5 to TRBJ1-6; 8 bases match TRBD1. CDR3 length equals 13 residues. CDR1 and CDR2 from the germline V gene are MNHEY and SVGAGI. V dropped 6 bases and J dropped 10; count of bases not matched to a gene: 5. The CDR3 bases are TGTGCCAGCAGACGACAGGGGTCCTCACCCCTCCACTTT. Its translation: CASRRQGSSPLHF.

The gene calls are TRBV19 and TRBJ2-1, with TRBD2 matching over 11 bases. There are 12 residues in the CDR3. Per the germline V gene, CDR1 is LNHDA and CDR2 is SQIVND (reference sequence). V dropped 7 bases and J dropped 7; count of bases not matched to a gene: 0. In DNA form, the CDR3 reads TGTGCCAGTACTAGCGGGAGGAATGAGCAGTTCTTC. It is translated as CASTSGRNEQFF.

The chain joins TRBV6-1 to TRBJ2-7, with a possible D match to TRBD2 (6 bases). Trimming left V 6 bases short and J 2 bases short, with 11 bases between. The CDR3 contains 13 residues. CDR1 and CDR2 from the germline V gene are MNHNS and SASEGT. The CDR3 DNA sequence: TGTGCCAGCAGAGTGGAGGGCACCTACGAGCAGTACTTC. Amino acid sequence: CASRVEGTYEQYF.

The gene calls are TRBV2 and TRBJ1-5, with a weak D call TRBD1 (6 bases). With 7 bases removed from V and 7 bases from J, the gap between germline ends came to 14 bases. CDR3 length: 13 residues. Per germline, CDR1 SNHLY and CDR2 FYNNEI. CDR3 residues: CASKGGGQQPQHF. The CDR3 coding sequence is TGTGCCAGCAAAGGCGGGGGCCAACAGCCCCAGCATTTT.

This chain links TRBV6-1 with TRBJ1-3; D gene uncertain. V was clipped by 4 bases and J by 1 base, with 8 bases between them. This CDR3 has 14 amino acids. Per germline, CDR1 MNHNS and CDR2 SASEGT. DNA for the CDR3: TGTGCCAGCAGTGTAGCGGGGTCTGGAAACACCATATATTTT. This encodes CASSVAGSGNTIYF.

This clone came up a few times. The gene calls are TRBV5-4 and TRBJ2-2; 8 bases are a match to TRBD2. V trimming: 2 bases; J trimming: 7 bases; junction bases outside the gene matches: 10. Per the germline V gene, CDR1 is SGHNT and CDR2 is YYREEE (reference sequence). The CDR3 is 16 residues long. DNA of the CDR3: TGTGCCAGCAGCTTTCAGGGACTAGGGGTTGTCGGGGAGCTGTTTTTT. Residues: CASSFQGLGVVGELFF.

This clone was counted only a few times. The V gene is TRBV2, the J gene TRBJ2-7, with 11 positions matching TRBD1. V trimming: 10 bases; J trimming: 0 bases; junction bases outside the gene matches: 2. The CDR3 extends over 13 amino acids. Germline CDR1 is SNHLY and CDR2 is FYNNEI. The CDR3 DNA is TGTGCCAACGGACAGGGGGCCTCCTACGAGCAGTACTTC. This encodes CANGQGASYEQYF.

V is TRBV20-1 and J is TRBJ2-7; D remains unclear. The germline CDR1 and CDR2 sequences are DFQATT and SNEGSKA (reference sequence). The CDR3 has 11 amino acids. Trimming shortened V by 3 bases and J by 6 bases, and 9 bases separated the two germline ends. The CDR3 nucleotides are TGCAGTGCTAGTCTCATTTCCGAGCAGTACTTC. This sequence encodes CSASLISEQYF.

This sequence joins TRBV6-1 and TRBJ2-7, with no clear D. Germline-derived CDR1 and CDR2 are MNHNS and SASEGT. V was trimmed by 8 bases and J by 0 bases, leaving 11 bases between them. The CDR3 has 13 residues. The CDR3 sequence is CASLPGSSYEQYF. CDR3 coding DNA: TGTGCCAGCCTTCCGGGCAGCTCCTACGAGCAGTACTTC.

This chain links TRBV27 with TRBJ1-6; TRBD1 might be the D (6 bases). V was pared by 3 bases and J by 6 bases, with 9 bases between. The CDR3 is 14 amino acids. Germline-derived CDR1 and CDR2 are MNHEY and SMNVEV (reference sequence). The CDR3 DNA reads as TGTGCCAGCAGTTTTGGACAGACTAATTCACCCCTCCACTTT. It translates to CASSFGQTNSPLHF.

This clone came up once. This chain links TRBV4-1 with TRBJ2-1, with D perhaps TRBD1 or TRBD2 (5 bases each). V was clipped by 4 bases and J by 0 bases, with 16 bases between them. CDR1 MGHRA and CDR2 YSYEKL come from the germline V gene. The CDR3 sequence is 17 residues long. This CDR3 reads CASSPLGAVGSYNEQFF. The CDR3 bases are TGCGCCAGCAGCCCCCTCGGGGCCGTAGGCTCCTACAATGAGCAGTTCTTC.

The gene calls are TRBV28 and TRBJ1-1, with 7 bases fitting TRBD1. This CDR3 has 16 amino acids. CDR1 is MDHEN and CDR2 is SYDVKM in the germline V gene. Trimming removed 6 bases from V and 1 base from J; junction bases left unmatched: 11. This CDR3 is CASRARPRTGNTEAFF. As DNA, the CDR3 is TGTGCCAGCAGGGCCCGCCCCCGGACAGGGAACACTGAAGCTTTCTTT.

The V and J genes are TRBV19 and TRBJ2-2, with D perhaps TRBD1 or TRBD2 (5 bases each). The germline V gene has CDR1 LNHDA and CDR2 SQIVND (reference sequence). The CDR3 runs 15 residues. Trimming shortened V by 3 bases and J by 4 bases, and 12 bases separated the two germline ends. As DNA, the CDR3 is TGTGCCAGTAGTATCTCCTCTGGGGGCACCGGGGAGCTGTTTTTT. Its protein is CASSISSGGTGELFF.

The CDR3 loop reads CASSLYTVNYGYTF. CDR3 DNA sequence: TGTGCCAGCAGCTTATACACGGTTAACTATGGCTACACCTTC. The V gene is TRBV7-2, the J gene TRBJ1-2; no reliable D call. Germline-derived CDR1 and CDR2 are SGHTA and FQGNSA. This CDR3 comprises 14 residues. V was shortened by 2 bases and J by 1 base, with 8 bases between the two germline ends.

The gene calls are TRBV5-4 and TRBJ1-2; 8 nucleotides align to TRBD1. V shed 2 bases, J shed 4 bases, and the junction held 4 bases outside the gene matches. This CDR3 comprises 14 residues. CDR1 and CDR2 (germline): SGHNT, YYREEE (reference sequence). The chain's CDR3 is CASSFGQGTYGYTF. The CDR3 bases are TGTGCCAGCAGCTTTGGACAGGGAACCTATGGCTACACCTTC.